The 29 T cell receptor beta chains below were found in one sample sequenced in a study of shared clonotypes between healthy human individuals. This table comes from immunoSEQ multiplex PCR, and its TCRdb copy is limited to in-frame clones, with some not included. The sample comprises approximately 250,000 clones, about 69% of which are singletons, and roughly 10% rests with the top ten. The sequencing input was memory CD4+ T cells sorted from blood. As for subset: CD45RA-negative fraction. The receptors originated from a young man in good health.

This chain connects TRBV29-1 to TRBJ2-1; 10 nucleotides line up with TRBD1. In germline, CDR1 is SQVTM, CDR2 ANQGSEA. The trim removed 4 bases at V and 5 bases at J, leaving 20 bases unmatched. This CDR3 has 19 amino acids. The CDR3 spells CSVVGTGTGDPIKDNEQFF. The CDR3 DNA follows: TGCAGCGTTGTCGGGACCGGGACAGGGGATCCGATTAAAGACAATGAGCAGTTCTTC.

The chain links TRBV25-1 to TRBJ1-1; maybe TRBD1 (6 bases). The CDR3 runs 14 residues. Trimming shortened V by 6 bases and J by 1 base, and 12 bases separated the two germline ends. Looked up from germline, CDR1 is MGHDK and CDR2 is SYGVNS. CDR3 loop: CASRPGTPNTEAFF. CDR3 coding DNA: TGTGCCAGCAGGCCCGGGACACCGAACACTGAAGCTTTCTTT.

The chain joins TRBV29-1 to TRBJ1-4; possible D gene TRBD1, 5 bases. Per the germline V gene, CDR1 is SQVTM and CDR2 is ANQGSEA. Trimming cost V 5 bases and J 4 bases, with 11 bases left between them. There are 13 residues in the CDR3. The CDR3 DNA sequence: TGCAGCGTTTTTCAGGGACTTAATGAAAAACTGTTTTTT. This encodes CSVFQGLNEKLFF.

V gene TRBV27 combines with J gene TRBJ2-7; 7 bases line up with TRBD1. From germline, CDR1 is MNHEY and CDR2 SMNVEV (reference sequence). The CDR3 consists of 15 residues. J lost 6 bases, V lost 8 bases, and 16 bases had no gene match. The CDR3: CASSPHSGQEAEQYF. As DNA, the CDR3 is TGTGCCAGCTCCCCCCACAGCGGACAGGAGGCCGAGCAGTACTTC.

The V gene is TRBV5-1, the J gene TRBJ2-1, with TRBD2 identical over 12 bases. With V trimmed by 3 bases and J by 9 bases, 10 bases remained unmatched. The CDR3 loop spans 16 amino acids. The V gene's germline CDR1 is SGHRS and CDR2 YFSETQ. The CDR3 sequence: CASSSSSGRAESEQFF. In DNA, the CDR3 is TGCGCCAGCAGCTCATCTAGCGGGAGGGCCGAGAGTGAGCAGTTCTTC.

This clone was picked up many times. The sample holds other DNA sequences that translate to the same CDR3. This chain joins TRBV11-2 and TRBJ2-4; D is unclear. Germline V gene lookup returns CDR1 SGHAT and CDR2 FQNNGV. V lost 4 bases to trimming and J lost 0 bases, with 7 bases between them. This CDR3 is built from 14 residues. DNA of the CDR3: TGTGCCAGCAGCTCCCGGCTAGCCAAAAACATTCAGTACTTC. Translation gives CASSSRLAKNIQYF. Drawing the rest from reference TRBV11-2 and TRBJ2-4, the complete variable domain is EAGVAQSPRYKIIEKRQSVAFWCNPISGHATLYWYQQILGQGPKLLIQFQNNGVVDDSQLPKDRFSAERLKGVDSTLKIQPAKLEDSAVYLCASSSRLAKNIQYFGAGTRLSVL.

The CDR3: CASSIGGSYEQYF. The CDR3 nucleotides read TGTGCCAGTAGTATAGGGGGGTCCTACGAGCAGTACTTC. This chain links TRBV19 with TRBJ2-7; D is tentatively TRBD1 or TRBD2 (5 bases each). CDR1 is LNHDA, CDR2 SQIVND, per germline (reference sequence). The CDR3 has 13 amino acids. Trimming removed 1 base from V and 1 base from J, with 5 bases in between.

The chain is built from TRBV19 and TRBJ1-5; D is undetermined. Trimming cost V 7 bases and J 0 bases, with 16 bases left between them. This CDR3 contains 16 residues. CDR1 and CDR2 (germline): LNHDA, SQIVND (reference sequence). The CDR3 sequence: CASMVGRSNSNQPQHF. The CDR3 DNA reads TGTGCCAGTATGGTGGGGAGATCCAATAGCAATCAGCCCCAGCATTTT.

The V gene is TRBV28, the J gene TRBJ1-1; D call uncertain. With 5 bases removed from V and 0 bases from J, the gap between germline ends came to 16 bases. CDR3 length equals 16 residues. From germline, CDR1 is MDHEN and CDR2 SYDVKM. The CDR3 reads CASSPVVAAMNTEAFF. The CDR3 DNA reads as TGTGCCAGCAGTCCAGTTGTGGCAGCCATGAACACTGAAGCTTTCTTT.

The CDR3, as DNA: TGCAGCGTTGAATTTGGGGTGGGGTTGGAGACCCAGTACTTC. Its protein product is CSVEFGVGLETQYF. The V gene is TRBV29-1, the J gene TRBJ2-5; no definite D call. The CDR3 loop spans 14 amino acids. Trimming cost V 2 bases and J 5 bases, with 15 bases left between them. Germline loops: CDR1 SQVTM, CDR2 ANQGSEA.

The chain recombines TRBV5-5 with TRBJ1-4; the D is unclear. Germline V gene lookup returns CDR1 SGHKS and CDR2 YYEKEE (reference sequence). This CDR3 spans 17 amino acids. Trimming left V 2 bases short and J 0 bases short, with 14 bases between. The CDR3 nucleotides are TGTGCCAGCAGCTTTGTTACAATCGCAGCAACTAATGAAAAACTGTTTTTT. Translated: CASSFVTIAATNEKLFF.

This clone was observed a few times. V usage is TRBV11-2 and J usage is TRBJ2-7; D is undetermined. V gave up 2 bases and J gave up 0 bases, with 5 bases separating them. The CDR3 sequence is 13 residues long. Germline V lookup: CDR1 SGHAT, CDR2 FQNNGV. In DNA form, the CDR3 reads TGTGCCAGCAGCTTATCACCCTCCTACGAGCAGTACTTC. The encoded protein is CASSLSPSYEQYF.

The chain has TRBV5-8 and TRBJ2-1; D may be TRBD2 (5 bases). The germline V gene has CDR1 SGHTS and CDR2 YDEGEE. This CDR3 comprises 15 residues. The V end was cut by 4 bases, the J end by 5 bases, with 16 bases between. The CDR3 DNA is TGTGCCAGCAGCCTATGGTCGGGGAAGGACAATGAGCAGTTCTTC. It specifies CASSLWSGKDNEQFF.

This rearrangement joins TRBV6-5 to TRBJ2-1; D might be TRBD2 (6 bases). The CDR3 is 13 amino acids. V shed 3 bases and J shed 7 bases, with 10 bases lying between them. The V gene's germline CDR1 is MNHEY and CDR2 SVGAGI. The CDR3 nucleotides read TGTGCCAGCAGTTATGGGACTTGGAATGAGCAGTTCTTC. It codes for CASSYGTWNEQFF.

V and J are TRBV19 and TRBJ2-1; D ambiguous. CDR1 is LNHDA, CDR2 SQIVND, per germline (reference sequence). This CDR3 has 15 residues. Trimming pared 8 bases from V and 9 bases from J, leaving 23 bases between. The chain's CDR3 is CASRLLNRDAGEQFF. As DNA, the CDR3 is TGTGCCAGTCGCCTTCTGAACCGTGATGCTGGTGAGCAGTTCTTC.

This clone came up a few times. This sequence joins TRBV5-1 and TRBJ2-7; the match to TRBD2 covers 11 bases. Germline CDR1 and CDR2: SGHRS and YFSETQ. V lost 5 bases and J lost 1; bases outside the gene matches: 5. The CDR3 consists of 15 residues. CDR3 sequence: CASREGTSGSYEQYF. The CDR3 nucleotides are TGCGCCAGCAGGGAGGGGACTAGCGGATCCTACGAGCAGTACTTC.

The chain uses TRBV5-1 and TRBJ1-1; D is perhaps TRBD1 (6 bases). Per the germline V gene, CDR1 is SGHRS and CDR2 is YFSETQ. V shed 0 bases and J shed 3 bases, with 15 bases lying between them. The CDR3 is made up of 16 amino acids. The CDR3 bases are TGCGCCAGCAGCTTGGAGGGACACGGGATTTACACTGAAGCTTTCTTT. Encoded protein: CASSLEGHGIYTEAFF.

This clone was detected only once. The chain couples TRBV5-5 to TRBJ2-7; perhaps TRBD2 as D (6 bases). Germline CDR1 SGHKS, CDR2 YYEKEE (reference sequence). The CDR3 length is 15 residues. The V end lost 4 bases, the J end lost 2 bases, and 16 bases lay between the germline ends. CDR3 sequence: CASSLIGTGAYEQYF. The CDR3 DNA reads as TGTGCCAGCAGCCTGATCGGGACGGGGGCCTACGAGCAGTACTTC.

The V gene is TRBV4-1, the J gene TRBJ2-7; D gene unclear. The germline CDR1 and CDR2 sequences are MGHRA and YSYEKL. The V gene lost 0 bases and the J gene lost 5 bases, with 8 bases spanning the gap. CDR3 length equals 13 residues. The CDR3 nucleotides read TGCGCCAGCAGCCAAGATCCCAAGGACGAGCAGTACTTC. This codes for CASSQDPKDEQYF.

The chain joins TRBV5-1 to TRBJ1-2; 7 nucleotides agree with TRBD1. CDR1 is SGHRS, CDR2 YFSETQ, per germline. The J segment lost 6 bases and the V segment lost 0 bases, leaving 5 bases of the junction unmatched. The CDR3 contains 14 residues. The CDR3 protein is CASSLGQGVDGYTF. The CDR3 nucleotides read TGCGCCAGCAGCTTGGGACAGGGCGTGGATGGCTACACCTTC.

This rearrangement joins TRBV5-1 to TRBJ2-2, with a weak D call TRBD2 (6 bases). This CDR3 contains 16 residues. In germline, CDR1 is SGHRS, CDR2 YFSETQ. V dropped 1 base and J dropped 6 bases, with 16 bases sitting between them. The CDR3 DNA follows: TGCGCCAGCAGCTTGATGCGGGACGGGTTGGCCGGGGAGCTGTTTTTT. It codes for CASSLMRDGLAGELFF.

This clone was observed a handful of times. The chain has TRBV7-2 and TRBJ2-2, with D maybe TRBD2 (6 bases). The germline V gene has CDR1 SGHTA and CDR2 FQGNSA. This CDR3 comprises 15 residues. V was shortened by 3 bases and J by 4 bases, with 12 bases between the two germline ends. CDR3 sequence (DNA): TGTGCCAGCAGCTTCGCGGGATTGAGCACCGGGGAGCTGTTTTTT. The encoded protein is CASSFAGLSTGELFF.

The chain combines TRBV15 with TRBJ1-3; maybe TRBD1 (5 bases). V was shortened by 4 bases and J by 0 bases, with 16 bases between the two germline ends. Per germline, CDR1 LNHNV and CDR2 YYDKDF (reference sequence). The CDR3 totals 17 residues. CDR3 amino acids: CATSMGVTRFSGNTIYF. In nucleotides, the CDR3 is TGTGCCACCAGCATGGGGGTGACACGCTTCTCTGGAAACACCATATATTTT. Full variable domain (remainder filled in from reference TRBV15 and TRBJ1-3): DAMVIQNPRYQVTQFGKPVTLSCSQTLNHNVMYWYQQKSSQAPKLLFHYYDKDFNNEADTPDNFQSRRPNTSFCFLDIRSPGLGDTAMYLCATSMGVTRFSGNTIYFGEGSWLTVV.

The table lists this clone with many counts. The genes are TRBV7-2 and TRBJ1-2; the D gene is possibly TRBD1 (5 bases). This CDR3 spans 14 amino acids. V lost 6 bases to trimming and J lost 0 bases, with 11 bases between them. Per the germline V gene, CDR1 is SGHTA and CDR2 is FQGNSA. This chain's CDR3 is CASSRDSANYGYTF. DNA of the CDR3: TGTGCCAGCAGTCGAGACAGCGCTAACTATGGCTACACCTTC.

CDR3 DNA: TGTGCCAGCAGTGAACGACCTAGCGTAGGGATCAATGAGCAGTTCTTC. Its protein is CASSERPSVGINEQFF. The chain couples TRBV6-1 to TRBJ2-1; a possible D gene is TRBD2 (6 bases). The CDR3 is 16 amino acids. V gave up 2 bases and J gave up 6 bases, with 17 bases separating them. Germline CDR1 is MNHNS and CDR2 is SASEGT.

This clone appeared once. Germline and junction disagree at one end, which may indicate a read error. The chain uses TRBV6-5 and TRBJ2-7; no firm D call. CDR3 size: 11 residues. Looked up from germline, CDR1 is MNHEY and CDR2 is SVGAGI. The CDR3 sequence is CASSPLRTPDF. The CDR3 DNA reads TGTGCCAGCAGCCCCCTGAGAACTCCGGACTTC.

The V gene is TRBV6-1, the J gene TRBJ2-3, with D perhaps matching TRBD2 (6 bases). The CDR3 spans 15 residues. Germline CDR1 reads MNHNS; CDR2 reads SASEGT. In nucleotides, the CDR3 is TGTCTAAGAACCGATTGGGGACTCGACACAGATACGCAGTATTTT. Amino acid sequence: CLRTDWGLDTDTQYF.

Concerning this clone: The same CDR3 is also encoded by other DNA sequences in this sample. This CDR3 reads CASSVLARSYNEQFF. The CDR3 nucleotides read TGTGCCAGCAGCGTTCTAGCGCGCTCCTACAATGAGCAGTTCTTC. The gene calls are TRBV9 and TRBJ2-1, with D tentatively TRBD2 (6 bases). Germline loops: CDR1 SGDLS, CDR2 YYNGEE. V was clipped by 2 bases and J by 0 bases, with 9 bases between them. CDR3 size: 15 residues. Supplemented by reference TRBV9 and TRBJ2-1, the full variable domain reads DSGVTQTPKHLITATGQRVTLRCSPRSGDLSVYWYQQSLDQGLQFLIQYYNGEERAKGNILERFSAQQFPDLHSELNLSSLELGDSALYFCASSVLARSYNEQFFGPGTRLTVL.

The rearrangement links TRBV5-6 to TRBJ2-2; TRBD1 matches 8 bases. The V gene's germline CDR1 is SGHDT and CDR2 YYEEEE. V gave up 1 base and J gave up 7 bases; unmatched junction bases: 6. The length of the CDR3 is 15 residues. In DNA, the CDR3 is TGTGCCAGCAGCTTGAGGACAGGGTACGACGGGGAGCTGTTTTTT. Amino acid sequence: CASSLRTGYDGELFF.